The 8 T cell receptor beta chains below come from one sample, sequenced in a study of OX40 agonist ivuxolimab in advanced cancers. Libraries were constructed by the immunoSEQ multiplex PCR assay. TCRdb carries this immuneACCESS record with in-frame sequences only. Its versions omit some clonotypes, under half of them owing to an unresolved V gene in the studies checked, with the rest unexplained. Here the sample has 37,000 or so clones; around 85% occur a single time. The ten largest account for 39% of the sample. The specimen was CD4+ or CD8+ T cells sorted from blood, collected in a trial of the OX40 agonist ivuxolimab. The origin of the receptors is an adult with an advanced solid tumor such as melanoma, head and neck, liver or kidney cancer.

The chain has TRBV11-2 and TRBJ1-4; D gene uncertain. V lost 1 base, J lost 7 bases, and 13 bases lay in between. This CDR3 comprises 15 residues. Germline V lookup: CDR1 SGHAT, CDR2 FQNNGV. CDR3 residues: CASSLGTSGGEKLFF. CDR3 DNA: TGTGCCAGCAGCTTAGGGACGTCAGGAGGTGAAAAACTGTTTTTT.

CDR3 DNA sequence: TGTGCCAGCAGTTCTCACCAACCGGGACCGAGAACCTACGAGCAGTACTTC. Its protein is CASSSHQPGPRTYEQYF. This chain joins TRBV28 and TRBJ2-7, with D possibly called TRBD1 or TRBD2 (5 bases each). From germline, CDR1 is MDHEN and CDR2 SYDVKM. Between the trimmed V and J ends, which lost 4 bases and 2 bases, there was a span of 21 bases. This CDR3 has 17 amino acids. The entire variable domain, with the rest obtained from reference TRBV28 and TRBJ2-7, is as follows: DVKVTQSSRYLVKRTGEKVFLECVQDMDHENMFWYRQDPGLGLRLIYFSYDVKMKEKGDIPEGYSVSREKKERFSLILESASTNQTSMYLCASSSHQPGPRTYEQYFGPGTRLTVT.

This rearrangement joins TRBV5-4 to TRBJ2-3; TRBD2 matches 12 bases. The CDR3 contains 15 residues. Per germline, CDR1 SGHNT and CDR2 YYREEE (reference sequence). V lost 0 bases to trimming and J lost 4 bases; unmatched junction nucleotides: 0. CDR3 loop: CASSLASGRADTQYF. DNA for the CDR3: TGTGCCAGCAGCTTGGCTAGCGGGAGGGCAGATACGCAGTATTTT.

V gene TRBV6-1 combines with J gene TRBJ1-5; D is undetermined. Trimming took 8 bases from V and 3 from J, leaving 8 bases between them. Germline CDR1 MNHNS, CDR2 SASEGT. The CDR3 has 12 residues. CDR3 in DNA: TGTGCCAGCCGAGAAGTCAATCAGCCCCAGCATTTT. Protein product: CASREVNQPQHF.

The chain combines TRBV28 with TRBJ2-7; D is undetermined. V was pared by 3 bases and J by 5 bases, with 14 bases between. Germline V gene sequence: CDR1 MDHEN, CDR2 SYDVKM. The CDR3 spans 14 residues. CDR3 in amino acids: CASSLGSVLNEQYF. The CDR3 DNA follows: TGTGCCAGCAGTTTGGGGTCCGTCTTGAACGAGCAGTACTTC.

The rearrangement joins TRBV7-2 to TRBJ2-3; D may be TRBD1 (6 bases). Germline lookup yields CDR1 SGHTA and CDR2 FQGNSA. Trimming shortened V by 6 bases and J by 2 bases, and 15 bases separated the two germline ends. This CDR3 region has 15 residues. The CDR3 nucleotides are TGTGCCAGCAGTAACGAGAAGGGGGTCACAGATACGCAGTATTTT. It yields the protein CASSNEKGVTDTQYF.

This clone appeared a few times. The V gene is TRBV5-1, the J gene TRBJ2-5, with 10 bases aligning to TRBD1. The trim removed 3 bases at V and 2 bases at J, leaving 13 bases unmatched. This CDR3 contains 18 residues. Germline CDR1 is SGHRS and CDR2 is YFSETQ. CDR3 in amino acids: CASSSRPDRGRYQETQYF. The CDR3 nucleotides are TGCGCCAGCAGCTCGAGGCCCGACAGGGGGCGCTATCAAGAGACCCAGTACTTC.

The chain carries TRBV2 and TRBJ1-4; TRBD1 aligns across 7 bases. The CDR3 length is 16 residues. Germline trimming cut 4 bases from V and 8 bases from J; bases unmatched to any gene: 13. Germline V gene data show CDR1 as SNHLY and CDR2 as FYNNEI. The CDR3 nucleotides are TGTGCCAGCAGTGGGAGAGACAGGGTACGAGGCGAAAAACTGTTTTTT. Amino acid sequence: CASSGRDRVRGEKLFF.